This T cell receptor beta chain was obtained from a study of response to subunit inactivated influenza vaccine listed by TCRdb under 2018. In the study overall: The study used deep quantitative T cell receptor repertoire profiling to track responses to a trivalent subunit inactivated influenza vaccine.

The library was obtained by RT-PCR. The run used an Illumina HiSeq 2500. The public reads were reprocessed in TCRdb via fastp at Q25 and MiXCR, keeping in-frame beta chains. When rows share a CDR3 protein, they turn into one entry using the most common DNA and genes. Within this sample are 530,000 or so distinct CDR3 sequences, with less than 30% of them counted one time only. Together, the top ten hold about 1.9% of the sample. The study at large found these results: The authors proposed that each seasonal influenza vaccination may bring in only a limited number of new T cells.

Worth noting for this clonotype: Its antigen has not been determined. No quality values exist for individual bases; no much larger clone is one base distant.

The clonotype originates from a man over 45 who received an inactivated influenza vaccine. Donor details come from another sample of the same person, matched by shared clones. The material sequenced was CD4+ T cells sorted from PBMCs, taken roughly 5 days after vaccination.

At the DNA level, the sequence is TGTGCCAGTCAGAACAGGGGTTATAGCAATCAGCCCCAGCATTTT. Its translation reads: CASQNRGYSNQPQHF. Recombination linked TRBV19 to TRBJ1-5; 7 bases in the junction line up with TRBD1. The CDR3, from cysteine to phenylalanine, totals 15 residues. Only the CDR3 portion is preserved as DNA: 45 bases, with reading frame beginning at the first base. CDR1 and CDR2 are drawn from the germline V gene (reference sequence): LNHDA, SQIVND. Relative to germline, V is missing 8 bases and J is missing 0 bases, with 7 bases of the junction outside any gene match.